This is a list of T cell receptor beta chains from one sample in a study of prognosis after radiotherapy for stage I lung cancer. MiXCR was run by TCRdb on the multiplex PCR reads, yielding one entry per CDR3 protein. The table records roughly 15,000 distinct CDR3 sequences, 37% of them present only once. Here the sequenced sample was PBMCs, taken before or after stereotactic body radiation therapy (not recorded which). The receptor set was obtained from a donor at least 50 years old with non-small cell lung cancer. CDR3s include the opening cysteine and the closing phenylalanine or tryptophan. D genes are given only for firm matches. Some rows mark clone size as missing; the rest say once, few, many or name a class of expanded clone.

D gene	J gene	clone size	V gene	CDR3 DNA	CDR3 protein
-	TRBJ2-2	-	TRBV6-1	TGTGCCAGCATAAACCCCGGGTCAGTGGGCATTCTCGCGAACACCGGGGAGCTGTTTTTT	CASINPGSVGILANTGELFF
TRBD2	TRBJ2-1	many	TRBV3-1	TGTGCCAGCAGCCAAAATCTAGCGGGGGGCTCCTACAATGAGCAGTTCTTC	CASSQNLAGGSYNEQFF
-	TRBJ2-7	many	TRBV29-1	TGCAGCGTTGAAGGCCAGGCGGGCGAGCAGTACTTC	CSVEGQAGEQYF
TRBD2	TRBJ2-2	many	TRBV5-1	TGCGCCAGCAGTTCGACTAGCGGGGGGGCGAACACCGGGGAGCTGTTTTTT	CASSSTSGGANTGELFF
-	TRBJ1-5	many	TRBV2	TGTGCCAGCAGTGAAGGCAGGGCCGGCAATCAGCCCCAGCATTTT	CASSEGRAGNQPQHF
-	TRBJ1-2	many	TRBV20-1	TGCAGTGCTAGAGATGCCGACCTCTATGGCTACACCTTC	CSARDADLYGYTF
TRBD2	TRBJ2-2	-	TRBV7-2	TGTGCCGAACGACGGGGACTAGCGGGAGGGCCCGTTGAGCTGTTTTTT	CAERRGLAGGPVELFF
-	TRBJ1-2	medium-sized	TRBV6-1	TGTGCCAGCAGTCCAACTTACGGCTATGGCTACACCTTC	CASSPTYGYGYTF
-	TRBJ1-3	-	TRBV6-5	TGTGCCAGCAGTTACGGTGCCAGCTCTGGAAACACCATATATTTT	CASSYGASSGNTIYF
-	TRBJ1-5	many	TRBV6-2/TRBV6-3	TGTGCCAGCACTGCACAACTCGGCGGGACGGAGAGCAATCAGCCCCAGCATTTT	CASTAQLGGTESNQPQHF
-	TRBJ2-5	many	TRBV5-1	TGCGCCAGCAGCTTGGTAGTGGACGAGACCCAGTACTTC	CASSLVVDETQYF
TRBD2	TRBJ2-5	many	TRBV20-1	TGCAGCCCGGGACTAGCGGGGGGGCGAGGAGAGACCCAGTACTTC	CSPGLAGGRGETQYF
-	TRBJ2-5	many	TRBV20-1	TGCAGTGCCGCCGGAGAGACCCAGTACTTC	CSAAGETQYF
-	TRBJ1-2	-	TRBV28	TGTGCCAGCAGTTTCTTGCCCCACAAGAACTATGGCTACACCTTC	CASSFLPHKNYGYTF
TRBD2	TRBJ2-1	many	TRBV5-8	TGTGCCAGCAGCTGGACTAGCGGGAGTGGCAATGAGCAGTTCTTC	CASSWTSGSGNEQFF
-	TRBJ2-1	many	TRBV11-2	TGTGCCAGCAGCGGGGCCGGCGTCGAGGGTCTGTCCTACAATGAGCAGTTCTTC	CASSGAGVEGLSYNEQFF
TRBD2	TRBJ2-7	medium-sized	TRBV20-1	TGCAGCGTTGTCCAGGGGACTAGGGGCGAGCAGTACTTC	CSVVQGTRGEQYF
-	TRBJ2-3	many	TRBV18	TGTGCCAGCTCACCAGGGGTGGAAGATACGCAGTATTTT	CASSPGVEDTQYF
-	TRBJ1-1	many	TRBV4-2	TGTGCCAGCAGCCAAGGGGTCTCAGTGAACACTGAAGCTTTCTTT	CASSQGVSVNTEAFF
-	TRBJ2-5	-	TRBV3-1	TGTGCCAGCAGGATTCAGGAGACCCAGTACTTC	CASRIQETQYF
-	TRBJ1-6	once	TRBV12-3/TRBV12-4	TGTGCCAGCAGCCTGGGTAGCTCCTATAATTCACACCTCCAATTT	CASSLGSSYNSHLQF
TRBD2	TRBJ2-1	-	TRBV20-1	TGCAGTGCCCGGGGGGGACTAGCATCCGATGAGCAGTTCTTC	CSARGGLASDEQFF
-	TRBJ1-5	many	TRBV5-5	TGTGCCAGCAGCTTGAGTATGCGCAGCAATCAGCCCCAGCATTTT	CASSLSMRSNQPQHF
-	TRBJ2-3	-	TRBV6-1	TGTGCCAGCAGTACGCATGAGGGAGATACGCAGTATTTT	CASSTHEGDTQYF
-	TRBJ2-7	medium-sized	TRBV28	TGTGCCAGCAGGGGGGTCCCCTACGAGCAGTACTTC	CASRGVPYEQYF
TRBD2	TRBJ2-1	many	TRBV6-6	TGTGCCAGCAGTTACTCGACTAGCGGGGGGGGAAGGGGCAATGAGCAGTTCTTC	CASSYSTSGGGRGNEQFF
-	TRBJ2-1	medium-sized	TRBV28	TGTGCCAGCAGTTTGCCTGGGACTTACAATGAGCAGTTCTTC	CASSLPGTYNEQFF
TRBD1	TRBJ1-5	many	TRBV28	TGTGCCAGCAGTCGCGGGACAGGGGGCAATCAGCCCCAGCATTTT	CASSRGTGGNQPQHF
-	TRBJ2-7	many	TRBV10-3	TGTGCCATCAGTGAGCACAGGGAAGAGCAGTACTTC	CAISEHREEQYF
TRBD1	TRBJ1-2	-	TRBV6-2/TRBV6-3	TGTGCCAGCAGTGAACGGACAGGGGTCGTTGGCTCCTATGGCTACACCTTC	CASSERTGVVGSYGYTF
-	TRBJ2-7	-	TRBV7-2	TGTGCCAGCAGCTGTGTAAACTACGTTACCTACGAGCAGTACTTC	CASSCVNYVTYEQYF
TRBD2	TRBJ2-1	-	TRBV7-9	TGTGCCAGCAGCTTAGGTTCTAGAGGGAGGGCCTGGAATGAGAAGTTCTTC	CASSLGSRGRAWNEKFF
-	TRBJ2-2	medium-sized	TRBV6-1	TGTGCCAGCAGAACTCAGACGACAGGCTCGAACACCGGGGAGCTGTTTTTT	CASRTQTTGSNTGELFF
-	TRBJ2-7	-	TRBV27	TGTGCCAGCAGTGGGGGGGGGCCAGAGCAGTACTTC	CASSGGGPEQYF
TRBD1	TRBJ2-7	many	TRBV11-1	TGTGCCAGCAGCCGGACAGGGGGTTCCTACGAGCAGTACTTC	CASSRTGGSYEQYF
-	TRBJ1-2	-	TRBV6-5	TGTGCCAGCAGTTACGTGGGGGCGAACTATGGCTACACCTTC	CASSYVGANYGYTF
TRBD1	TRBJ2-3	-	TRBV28	TGTGCCAACAGCCGAACAGGGGCAGGCACAGATACGCAGTATTTT	CANSRTGAGTDTQYF
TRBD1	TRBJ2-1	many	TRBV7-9	TGTGCCAGCAGCGACACCGACAGGGGTTTCGTGAATGAGCAGTTCTTC	CASSDTDRGFVNEQFF
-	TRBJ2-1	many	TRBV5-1	TGCGCCAGCAGGCTTGAGGGACTGGGCCCCAATGAGCAGTTCTTC	CASRLEGLGPNEQFF
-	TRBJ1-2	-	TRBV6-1	TGTGCCAGCAGTGAGGACATTGGGGTATATGACTACACCTTC	CASSEDIGVYDYTF
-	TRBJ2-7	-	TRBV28	TGTGCCAGCAGTTTGGGTTCGGTCCAGTGGTACAAGATCTACGAGCAGTACTTC	CASSLGSVQWYKIYEQYF
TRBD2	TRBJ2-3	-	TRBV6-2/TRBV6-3	TGTGCCAGCTGGCTATCGGCGGGAGGAGCGGCAGATACGCAGTATTTT	CASWLSAGGAADTQYF
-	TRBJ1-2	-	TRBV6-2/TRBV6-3	TGTGCCAGTTCGATATACGACACCAACTATGGCTACACCTTC	CASSIYDTNYGYTF
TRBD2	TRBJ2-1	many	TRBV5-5	TGTGCCAGCAGCTTAAGGACTAGCGGGACTCGGAATGAGCAGTTCTTC	CASSLRTSGTRNEQFF
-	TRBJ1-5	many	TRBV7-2	TGTGCCAGCACCGCTGCGAATCAGCCCCAGCATTTT	CASTAANQPQHF
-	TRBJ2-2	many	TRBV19	TGTGCCAGCAGGGAAACCGGGGAGCTGTTTTTT	CASRETGELFF
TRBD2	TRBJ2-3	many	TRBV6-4	TGTGCCAGCAGTGACTCCATAGCGGGGGGCTCAGATACGCAGTATTTT	CASSDSIAGGSDTQYF
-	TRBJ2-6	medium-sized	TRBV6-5	TGTGCCAGCAGTTACCGTAGCTCTGGGGCCAACGTCCTGACTTTC	CASSYRSSGANVLTF
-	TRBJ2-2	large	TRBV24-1	TGTGCCACCCTAGGGGACACCGGGGAGCTGTTTTTT	CATLGDTGELFF